A selection of T cell receptor beta chains follows, all from one sample in a study of blood T cell repertoires in COVID-19. Profiled with immunoSEQ multiplex PCR; TCRdb holds only in-frame clones, not every one. The sample records about 110,000 clones, over 70% being singletons. The sequencing sample was made of peripheral blood. These receptors all stem from a human donor with acute or convalescent COVID-19. The donor label of this sample is uncertain. Both conserved end residues are part of each CDR3. D genes are given only for firm matches. Size is omitted from some rows. Given values are once, few, many or a class for expanded clones.

V	size	length	J	D	CDR3	DNA
TRBV2	-	14	TRBJ1-1	TRBD1	CASTEGARGTEAFF	TGTGCCAGCACCGAGGGGGCGCGGGGCACTGAAGCTTTCTTT
TRBV20-1	few	14	TRBJ2-1	TRBD1	CSASGPGGFYEQFF	TGCAGTGCTAGTGGCCCAGGGGGCTTCTATGAGCAGTTCTTC
TRBV6-5	few	12	TRBJ1-1	-	CASRREGTEAFF	TGTGCCAGCAGGCGCGAGGGCACTGAAGCTTTCTTT
TRBV5-1	-	14	TRBJ1-5	-	CASSPGQGGQPQHF	TGCGCCAGCAGCCCCGGGCAGGGCGGCCAGCCCCAGCATTTT
TRBV11-2	medium-sized	15	TRBJ2-1	TRBD1	CASSLGGQRGREQFF	TGTGCCAGCAGCTTAGGGGGACAGCGCGGCCGTGAGCAGTTCTTC
TRBV2	-	13	TRBJ1-1	TRBD1	CASSTGGGTEAFF	TGTGCCAGCAGTACAGGGGGAGGAACTGAAGCTTTCTTT
TRBV5-5	-	13	TRBJ1-2	-	CASSSTIGYGYTF	TGTGCCAGCAGCTCCACGATCGGCTATGGCTACACCTTC
TRBV12-3/TRBV12-4	-	13	TRBJ1-1	-	CASSLGANTEAFF	TGTGCCAGCAGTTTGGGCGCGAACACTGAAGCTTTCTTT
TRBV14	few	15	TRBJ1-2	TRBD1	CASSQYGTANYGYTF	TGTGCCAGCAGCCAATATGGGACAGCTAACTATGGCTACACCTTC
TRBV7-9	-	15	TRBJ2-2	-	CASSLWTANTGELFF	TGTGCCAGCAGCTTATGGACAGCGAACACCGGGGAGCTGTTTTTT
TRBV2	-	16	TRBJ2-7	-	CASSSKTGVKGYEQYF	TGTGCCAGCAGTAGTAAAACCGGGGTGAAAGGGTACGAGCAGTACTTC
TRBV3-1/TRBV3-2	-	12	TRBJ2-1	-	CASSQSDNEQFF	TGTGCCAGCAGCCAATCAGACAATGAGCAGTTCTTC
TRBV2	-	14	TRBJ1-5	TRBD1	CASTSGGAGQPQHF	TGTGCCAGCACCTCAGGGGGCGCGGGTCAGCCCCAGCATTTT
TRBV4-1	few	13	TRBJ1-2	TRBD1	CASSQDIRGGYTF	TGCGCCAGCAGCCAAGATATCAGGGGGGGCTACACCTTC
TRBV2	-	15	TRBJ1-6	-	CASSDSGDGHSPLHF	TGTGCCAGCAGTGACTCAGGGGACGGCCATTCACCCCTCCACTTT
TRBV5-6	-	14	TRBJ1-2	TRBD1	CASSPTAGQGGYTF	TGTGCCAGCAGCCCGACCGCTGGACAGGGCGGCTACACCTTC
TRBV28	-	15	TRBJ2-5	TRBD1	CASSLPGQVQETQYF	TGTGCCAGCAGTCTACCGGGACAGGTCCAAGAGACCCAGTACTTC
TRBV7-8	-	13	TRBJ1-1	-	CASSPFSSTEAFF	TGTGCCAGCAGCCCTTTTTCGAGCACTGAAGCTTTCTTT
TRBV2	-	14	TRBJ1-5	-	CASSRMGDNQPQHF	TGTGCCAGCTCAAGGATGGGCGACAATCAGCCCCAGCATTTT
TRBV21-1	-	17	TRBJ2-2	-	CASSTQARRVFPGELFF	TGTGCCAGCAGCACCCAAGCAAGGAGGGTCTTCCCCGGGGAGCTGTTTTTT
TRBV6-6	-	13	TRBJ1-2	-	CASSPGSGYGYTF	TGTGCCAGCAGCCCAGGGTCCGGCTATGGCTACACCTTC
TRBV5-1	few	15	TRBJ2-5	TRBD2	CASSKLAGGQETQYF	TGCGCCAGCAGCAAACTAGCGGGGGGACAAGAGACCCAGTACTTC
TRBV4-1	-	13	TRBJ2-7	-	CASSQQGSYEQYF	TGCGCCAGCAGCCAACAGGGTAGTTACGAGCAGTACTTC
TRBV24-1	-	16	TRBJ1-2	-	CATSDPSTGSGEGYTF	TGTGCCACCAGTGACCCGTCTACAGGGAGTGGAGAAGGCTACACCTTC
TRBV3-1/TRBV3-2	-	17	TRBJ1-3	-	CASSQDPTGWAGNTIYF	TGTGCCAGCAGCCAAGACCCGACAGGTTGGGCTGGAAACACCATATATTTT
TRBV2	-	12	TRBJ1-1	-	CASSRVNTEAFF	TGTGCCAGCAGCCGGGTGAACACTGAAGCTTTCTTT
TRBV3-1/TRBV3-2	-	14	TRBJ2-7	TRBD2	CASSATSGVYEQYF	TGTGCCAGCAGCGCCACTAGCGGGGTTTACGAGCAGTACTTC
TRBV7-2	-	14	TRBJ1-5	-	CASSFVRASQPQHF	TGTGCCAGCAGCTTTGTCAGGGCTAGTCAGCCCCAGCATTTT
TRBV5-1	-	17	TRBJ2-1	TRBD1	CASSESTQGPQSNEQFF	TGCGCCAGCAGCGAATCCACACAGGGGCCGCAAAGCAATGAGCAGTTCTTC
TRBV5-1	-	15	TRBJ2-5	TRBD1	CASSEDRGVPATQYF	TGCGCCAGCAGCGAGGACAGGGGCGTCCCGGCGACCCAGTACTTC
TRBV4-2	-	16	TRBJ2-3	TRBD2	CASSRRAGGGTDTQYF	TGTGCCAGCAGCCGCCGTGCGGGGGGGGGCACAGATACGCAGTATTTT
TRBV2	-	14	TRBJ1-2	-	CASSPTGINYGYTF	TGTGCCAGCAGTCCCACAGGGATTAACTATGGCTACACCTTC
TRBV29-1	few	13	TRBJ1-4	-	CSVGTRTNEKLFF	TGCAGCGTCGGCACTAGGACTAATGAAAAACTGTTTTTT
TRBV2	-	16	TRBJ1-6	-	CASSVTAQSYNSPLHF	TGTGCCAGCAGTGTGACAGCACAAAGTTACAATTCACCCCTCCACTTT
TRBV13	-	15	TRBJ2-3	TRBD1	CASSRLQGTTDTQYF	TGTGCCAGCAGCCGCCTACAGGGGACCACAGATACGCAGTATTTT
TRBV7-2	-	14	TRBJ2-3	-	CASSFGRSTDTQYF	TGTGCCAGCAGCTTTGGCAGGAGCACAGATACGCAGTATTTT
TRBV5-1	once	15	TRBJ1-5	-	CASSLDGQGNQPQHF	TGCGCCAGCAGCTTGGATGGACAAGGCAATCAGCCCCAGCATTTT
TRBV9	-	16	TRBJ1-1	TRBD1	CASSSRDRVMNTEAFF	TGTGCCAGCAGCAGCCGGGACAGGGTTATGAACACTGAAGCTTTCTTT
TRBV9	-	14	TRBJ2-5	-	CASSDRVDGETQYF	TGTGCCAGCAGCGACAGGGTTGATGGGGAGACCCAGTACTTC